One and the same sample provided the 31 T cell receptor beta chains below, sequenced in a study of T cell responses to AZD1222 COVID-19 vaccine. Libraries were prepared by immunoSEQ multiplex PCR; TCRdb keeps only in-frame clonotypes and omits some of them. The data contain 80,000 to 90,000 clones, over 85% of them singletons. Sample: peripheral blood, taken on day 0 of AZD1222 vaccination. The receptors shown here come from an adult in good health.

The chain links TRBV24-1 to TRBJ2-2, with a tentative D call TRBD1 (6 bases). There are 16 residues in the CDR3. Per the germline V gene, CDR1 is KGHDR and CDR2 is SFDVKD. V was shortened by 5 bases and J by 3 bases, with 15 bases between the two germline ends. CDR3 residues: CATSGGQGQYTGELFF. The CDR3 region has the DNA TGTGCCACCAGTGGGGGGCAGGGGCAGTACACCGGGGAGCTGTTTTTT.

This clone was seen a single time. The rearrangement uses TRBV5-1 and TRBJ1-2; 7 nucleotides agree with TRBD1. The junction had 6 bases not matched to a gene; V was cut back by 3 bases and J by 4 bases. Germline lookup yields CDR1 SGHRS and CDR2 YFSETQ. CDR3 size: 14 residues. The CDR3 coding sequence is TGCGCCAGCAGCTCCCCCGACAGGGCCTATGGCTACACCTTC. As protein: CASSSPDRAYGYTF. The entire variable domain, with the rest obtained from reference TRBV5-1 and TRBJ1-2, is as follows: KAGVTQTPRYLIKTRGQQVTLSCSPISGHRSVSWYQQTPGQGLQFLFEYFSETQRNKGNFPGRFSGRQFSNSRSEMNVSTLELGDSALYLCASSSPDRAYGYTFGSGTRLTVV.

V is TRBV6-5 and J is TRBJ2-1; weak D call: TRBD2 (6 bases). This CDR3 is 13 amino acids long. The V gene lost 11 bases and the J gene lost 3 bases, with 14 bases spanning the gap. Germline CDR1 is MNHEY and CDR2 is SVGAGI. CDR3 nucleotides: TGTGCCGGGAGCAGGGAGGTCTACAATGAGCAGTTCTTC. This encodes CAGSREVYNEQFF.

As DNA, the CDR3 is TGTGCCAGCAGCTTAAACCCATCTAATGAAAAACTGTTTTTT. It is translated as CASSLNPSNEKLFF. J is TRBJ1-4 and V is TRBV7-2; D remains unclear. The V end was cut by 2 bases, the J end by 3 bases, with 7 bases between. CDR1 and CDR2 (germline): SGHTA, FQGNSA. There are 14 residues in the CDR3.

This clone was detected a few times. The chain joins TRBV5-6 to TRBJ2-2; TRBD1 might be the D (5 bases). Trimming shortened V by 2 bases and J by 1 base, and 9 bases separated the two germline ends. There are 15 residues in the CDR3. Germline assignment: CDR1 SGHDT and CDR2 YYEEEE. The CDR3 sequence: CASSLWGRNTGELFF. The CDR3 DNA follows: TGTGCCAGCAGCTTATGGGGCAGGAACACCGGGGAGCTGTTTTTT.

V and J are TRBV10-3 and TRBJ2-7; D not resolved. V lost 4 bases and J lost 2, with 9 bases in between. The CDR3 totals 13 residues. Looked up from germline, CDR1 is ENHRY and CDR2 is SYGVKD. The CDR3: CAISVAEAYEQYF. In DNA form, the CDR3 reads TGTGCCATCAGTGTAGCTGAAGCCTACGAGCAGTACTTC.

This clone turned up a few times. The J gene is TRBJ2-2, the V gene TRBV7-8; 7 nucleotides line up with TRBD1. J was trimmed by 0 bases and V by 5 bases; bases with no gene match: 3. This CDR3 is 15 amino acids long. Germline CDR1 and CDR2: SGHVS and FQNEAQ. The CDR3 is CASSPGTANTGELFF. The CDR3 bases are TGTGCCAGCAGCCCTGGGACAGCGAACACCGGGGAGCTGTTTTTT.

This clone has more than one count but fewer than ten. CDR3 in amino acids: CASGGRSTEAFF. CDR3 DNA sequence: TGTGCCAGCGGGGGGCGAAGCACTGAAGCTTTCTTT. The chain uses TRBV3-1 (or the pseudogene TRBV3-2) and TRBJ1-1; TRBD1 is a possible D gene (6 bases). Germline CDR1 is LGHDT and CDR2 is YNNKEL (reference sequence). This CDR3 has 12 residues. The V end lost 8 bases, the J end lost 4 bases, and 11 bases lay between the germline ends.

The chain uses TRBV19 and TRBJ2-2; no clear D. The V and J ends lost 3 bases and 5 bases respectively, with 10 bases between them. CDR1 is LNHDA and CDR2 is SQIVND in the germline V gene (reference sequence). CDR3 length: 14 amino acids. The CDR3 region has the DNA TGTGCCAGTAGTATGCCAGGCCGAACCGGGGAGCTGTTTTTT. It translates to CASSMPGRTGELFF.

The chain combines TRBV6-5 with TRBJ2-2; 9 bases agree with TRBD1. The germline gives CDR1 MNHEY, CDR2 SVGAGI. The CDR3 has 14 amino acids. Trimming took 6 bases from V and 4 from J; bases not matched to a gene: 3. The CDR3 coding sequence is TGTGCCAGCAGGGGGACAGGGAGCACCGGGGAGCTGTTTTTT. It encodes CASRGTGSTGELFF.

Written as DNA, the CDR3 is TGTGCCAGCTCACACCTTGGGCAGGGGGAAAACATTCAGTACTTC. Residues: CASSHLGQGENIQYF. The chain uses TRBV18 and TRBJ2-4, with TRBD1 identical over 7 bases. J was trimmed by 5 bases and V by 4 bases; bases with no gene match: 8. The CDR3 has 15 amino acids. Looked up from germline, CDR1 is KGHSH and CDR2 is LQKENI. Drawing the rest from reference TRBV18 and TRBJ2-4, the complete variable domain is NAGVMQNPRHLVRRRGQEARLRCSPMKGHSHVYWYRQLPEEGLKFMVYLQKENIIDESGMPKERFSAEFPKEGPSILRIQQVVRGDSAAYFCASSHLGQGENIQYFGAGTRLSVL.

J is TRBJ1-2 and V is TRBV29-1; possible D gene TRBD1, 5 bases. The germline V gene encodes CDR1 SQVTM and CDR2 ANQGSEA. The CDR3 is 12 amino acids. V gave up 3 bases and J gave up 8 bases, with 13 bases separating them. In nucleotides, the CDR3 is TGCAGCGTTGAGGGTCCGGGACGCGGCTACACCTTC. Protein sequence: CSVEGPGRGYTF.

This chain connects TRBV2 to TRBJ1-6; no definite D call. Deletions cut 4 bases from V and 10 bases from J, with 14 bases between. Germline lookup yields CDR1 SNHLY and CDR2 FYNNEI. The CDR3 sequence is 14 residues long. The CDR3, as DNA: TGTGCCAGCAGTGTATCAGGTATCTTCTCACCCCTCCACTTT. This codes for CASSVSGIFSPLHF.

This clone occurred a few times. V gene TRBV15 combines with J gene TRBJ2-5, with TRBD1 identical over 10 bases. The V and J ends lost 3 bases and 4 bases, in that order; junction bases with no gene match: 8. Germline assignment: CDR1 LNHNV and CDR2 YYDKDF (reference sequence). This CDR3 is built from 16 residues. Here the CDR3 reads CATSSPGQGIGETQYF. CDR3 nucleotide sequence: TGTGCCACCAGCAGTCCGGGACAGGGGATAGGAGAGACCCAGTACTTC.

This chain connects TRBV7-9 to TRBJ2-1; 11 nucleotides align to TRBD2. This CDR3 region has 17 residues. V shed 1 base, J shed 1 base, and the junction held 3 bases outside the gene matches. The V gene's germline CDR1 is SEHNR and CDR2 FQNEAQ (reference sequence). The CDR3 DNA reads as TGTGCCAGCAGCTTAGGGCTAGCGGGAGGTTCCTACAATGAGCAGTTCTTC. Translation: CASSLGLAGGSYNEQFF.

The CDR3 loop reads CASAETYSYNEQFF. The DNA of the CDR3 is TGTGCTAGTGCTGAAACCTACTCCTACAATGAGCAGTTCTTC. V and J are TRBV12-5 and TRBJ2-1, with no clear D. CDR1 is LGHNT and CDR2 is FRNRAP in the germline V gene. V lost 7 bases and J lost 0, with 10 bases in between. The CDR3 length is 14 residues.

In its sample, this clone was seen a few times. CDR3 in DNA: TGCGCCAGCAGCAGGGAGGGGACAGATACGCAGTATTTT. As protein: CASSREGTDTQYF. The gene calls are TRBV5-1 and TRBJ2-3; 7 bases match TRBD2. This CDR3 is 13 amino acids long. Germline CDR1 SGHRS, CDR2 YFSETQ. V lost 4 bases and J lost 3; bases outside the gene matches: 2.

The chain couples TRBV7-2 to TRBJ1-3, with no clear D. This CDR3 is 16 amino acids long. Per the germline V gene, CDR1 is SGHTA and CDR2 is FQGNSA. Trimming removed 4 bases from V and 0 bases from J, with 13 bases in between. The DNA for the CDR3 is TGTGCCAGCAGCTCCCAGACATTGAGCTCTGGAAACACCATATATTTT. It is translated as CASSSQTLSSGNTIYF.

The chain employs TRBV5-1 and TRBJ2-4; D is possibly TRBD2 (5 bases). CDR1 and CDR2 from the germline V gene are SGHRS and YFSETQ. V dropped 0 bases and J dropped 1 base, with 20 bases sitting between them. The CDR3 runs to 19 residues. The CDR3, as DNA: TGCGCCAGCAGCTTGGTGCTGAGCGGTGGGGTATTCGCCAAAAACATTCAGTACTTC. Residues: CASSLVLSGGVFAKNIQYF.

The chain is built from TRBV7-2 and TRBJ1-3; 8 nucleotides line up with TRBD1. CDR3 length: 16 residues. V lost 3 bases to trimming and J lost 4 bases; unmatched junction nucleotides: 8. Germline CDR1 is SGHTA and CDR2 is FQGNSA. The CDR3 DNA follows: TGTGCCAGCAGCTTTACGGGGACAGGCCTAGGAAACACCATATATTTT. Its protein product is CASSFTGTGLGNTIYF.

The J gene is TRBJ1-3, the V gene TRBV6-5; D is perhaps TRBD1 (6 bases). The CDR3 runs to 16 residues. The germline V gene encodes CDR1 MNHEY and CDR2 SVGAGI. V was shortened by 2 bases and J by 5 bases, with 16 bases between the two germline ends. In DNA form, the CDR3 reads TGTGCCAGCAGTTACGGACGGGAGGGGGTCCGAAACACCATATATTTT. Translated, it gives CASSYGREGVRNTIYF.

V gene TRBV9 combines with J gene TRBJ2-2; unclear D gene. V shed 4 bases and J shed 1 base, with 14 bases lying between them. Looked up from germline, CDR1 is SGDLS and CDR2 is YYNGEE. The CDR3 has 16 amino acids. The CDR3 sequence: CASSPDGVVNTGELFF. As DNA, the CDR3 is TGTGCCAGCAGCCCTGATGGTGTGGTGAACACCGGGGAGCTGTTTTTT. Complete variable domain (other parts from reference TRBV9 and TRBJ2-2): DSGVTQTPKHLITATGQRVTLRCSPRSGDLSVYWYQQSLDQGLQFLIQYYNGEERAKGNILERFSAQQFPDLHSELNLSSLELGDSALYFCASSPDGVVNTGELFFGEGSRLTVL.

A few counts support this clone. The V and J genes are TRBV19 and TRBJ1-5, with D perhaps matching TRBD1 (5 bases). Germline assignment: CDR1 LNHDA and CDR2 SQIVND (reference sequence). This CDR3 has 13 amino acids. Trimming left V 1 base short and J 6 bases short, with 7 bases between. As DNA, the CDR3 is TGTGCCAGTAGTATAGCGGGGGGTCAGCCCCAGCATTTT. Translation: CASSIAGGQPQHF.

The chain is built from TRBV5-1 and TRBJ1-6; 7 bases map to TRBD1. The CDR3 extends over 15 amino acids. Per germline, CDR1 SGHRS and CDR2 YFSETQ. V dropped 1 base and J dropped 6; count of bases not matched to a gene: 4. In DNA, the CDR3 is TGCGCCAGCAGCTTGAACCCAGGGGGTAATTCACCCCTCCACTTT. Translated: CASSLNPGGNSPLHF.

V is TRBV27 and J is TRBJ2-5, with 8 bases that match TRBD1. Germline trimming cut 6 bases from V and 3 bases from J; bases unmatched to any gene: 6. The CDR3 is made up of 14 amino acids. Germline V gene lookup returns CDR1 MNHEY and CDR2 SMNVEV (reference sequence). DNA for the CDR3: TGTGCCAGCAGCCCCGGACAGGGCAAAGAGACCCAGTACTTC. It yields the protein CASSPGQGKETQYF.

The chain links TRBV21-1 to TRBJ2-7; the DNA was not compared with TRBD1, the D call given in the table. TRBV21-1 is assigned pseudogene status. This CDR3 contains 16 residues. The CDR3 sequence: CASSKALRTGGFEQYF. CDR3 nucleotide sequence: TGTGCCAGCAGCAAAGCGCTCCGGACAGGGGGGTTCGAGCAGTACTTC.

This rearrangement joins TRBV18 to TRBJ2-3, with D unclear. There are 14 residues in the CDR3. Germline loops: CDR1 KGHSH, CDR2 LQKENI. Trimming pared 3 bases from V and 2 bases from J, leaving 9 bases between. CDR3 nucleotide sequence: TGTGCCAGCTCACCTCCGATGTACACAGATACGCAGTATTTT. It codes for CASSPPMYTDTQYF.

This clone was counted only a few times. The chain employs TRBV2 and TRBJ2-1; D remains unclear. V was pared by 2 bases and J by 4 bases, with 3 bases between. Germline CDR1 is SNHLY and CDR2 is FYNNEI. This CDR3 region has 12 residues. DNA of the CDR3: TGTGCCAGCAGTGAATGGTACAATGAGCAGTTCTTC. This codes for CASSEWYNEQFF.

The chain joins TRBV30 to TRBJ2-7, with 9 bases matching TRBD2. Germline V gives CDR1 GTSNPN, CDR2 SVGIG (reference sequence). This CDR3 is 15 amino acids long. V dropped 3 bases and J dropped 6; count of bases not matched to a gene: 12. Here the CDR3 reads CAWRGQAGGPSEQYF. For the CDR3, the DNA is TGTGCCTGGAGGGGACAAGCGGGGGGTCCCTCCGAGCAGTACTTC. Supplemented by reference TRBV30 and TRBJ2-7, the full variable domain reads SQTIHQWPATLVQPVGSPLSLECTVEGTSNPNLYWYRQAAGRGLQLLFYSVGIGQISSEVPQNLSASRPQDRQFILSSKKLLLSDSGFYLCAWRGQAGGPSEQYFGPGTRLTVT.

The chain recombines TRBV6-5 with TRBJ1-4; D is uncertain. CDR1 is MNHEY and CDR2 is SVGAGI in the germline V gene. The CDR3 is 13 residues long. The V and J ends lost 0 bases and 4 bases respectively, with 3 bases between them. CDR3 DNA: TGTGCCAGCAGTTACTCGATTAATGAAAAACTGTTTTTT. Encoded protein: CASSYSINEKLFF.

The chain is built from TRBV4-1 and TRBJ2-7; TRBD1 or TRBD2 may be the D gene (5 bases each). CDR1 MGHRA and CDR2 YSYEKL come from the germline V gene. V was cut by 0 bases and J by 3 bases, with 18 bases left in between. This CDR3 spans 17 amino acids. CDR3 region: CASSQEGTAVAIYEQYF. As DNA, the CDR3 is TGCGCCAGCAGCCAAGAGGGGACGGCGGTAGCAATCTACGAGCAGTACTTC.